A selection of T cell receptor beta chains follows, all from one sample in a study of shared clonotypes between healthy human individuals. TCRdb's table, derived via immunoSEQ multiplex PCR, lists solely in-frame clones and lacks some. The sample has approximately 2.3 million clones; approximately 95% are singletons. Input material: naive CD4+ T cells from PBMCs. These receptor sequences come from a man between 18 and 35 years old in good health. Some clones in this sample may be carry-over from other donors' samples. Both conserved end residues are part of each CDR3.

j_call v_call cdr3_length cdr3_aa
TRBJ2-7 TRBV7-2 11 CASSLAGKQYF
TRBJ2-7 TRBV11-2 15 CASSFLAGESYEQYF
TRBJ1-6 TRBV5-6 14 CASSLGQNNSPLHF
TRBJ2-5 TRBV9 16 CASSTGLAGGQETQYF
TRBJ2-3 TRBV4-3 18 CASSQGGFGDGSTDTQYF
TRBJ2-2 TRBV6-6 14 CASKDTLNTGELFF
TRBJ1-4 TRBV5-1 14 CASGEQGANEKLFF
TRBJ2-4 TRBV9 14 CASSGVTVGNIQYF
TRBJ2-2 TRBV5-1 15 CASSPGPGVTGELFF
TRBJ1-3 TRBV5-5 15 CASSLVAGSGNTIYF
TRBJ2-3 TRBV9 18 CASSVKGLAGDPTDTQYF
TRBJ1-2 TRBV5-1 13 CASSSAGGTGYTF
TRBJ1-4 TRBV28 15 CASSFGGGRAEKLFF
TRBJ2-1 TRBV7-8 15 CASSGRDRGLGEQFF
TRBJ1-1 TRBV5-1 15 CASSLGEGQGTEAFF
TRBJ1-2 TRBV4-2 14 CASSQDPREWGYTF
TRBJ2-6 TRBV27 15 CASSFVSSGANVLTF
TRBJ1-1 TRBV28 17 CASTYPGTARGNTEAFF